There are a few counts of the clone carrying this T cell receptor beta chain. The data are from a study of human T cells and chemical hapten exposure. Across the whole study: Throughout a study of roughly 5.5 months, patients underwent weekly scalp administration of diphenylcyclopropenone doses. Alopecia universalis, totalis or areata was present in patients who were mostly female.

The CDR3 totals 13 residues. CDR1 and CDR2 (germline): SGHRS, YFSETQ. V was cut by 0 bases and J by 5 bases, with 8 bases left in between. Sample time point: patch test 2, 6 weeks after DPC sensitization. Specified treatment: therapeutic diphenylcyclopropenone sensitization with weekly scalp DPC. Total RNA came from unfractionated whole blood. Unique molecular identifiers were linked by the library to individual cDNA molecules. Using its own MiXCR run on the RACE reads, TCRdb lists one record per CDR3 protein. The table shows some 54,000 distinct CDR3 sequences, with around 9.4% occurring only once. The chain employs TRBV5-1 and TRBJ1-1; unclear D gene. Specimen: whole blood, collected in connection with sensitization to the hapten diphenylcyclopropenone (DPC). The receptor was derived from a woman between 50 and 59 years old with alopecia areata. Some clones in this sample may be carry-over from other donors' samples. CDR3 nucleotides: TGCGCCAGCAGCTTGGCCGAGACGACTGAAGCTTTCTTT. Translated, it gives CASSLAETTEAFF. The full variable domain, rest sourced from reference TRBV5-1 and TRBJ1-1, is KAGVTQTPRYLIKTRGQQVTLSCSPISGHRSVSWYQQTPGQGLQFLFEYFSETQRNKGNFPGRFSGRQFSNSRSEMNVSTLELGDSALYLCASSLAETTEAFFGQGTRLTVV.